A selection of T cell receptor beta chains follows, all from one sample in a study of spatial heterogeneity in lung cancer. TCRdb fed the 5' RACE reads into MiXCR, producing one record per CDR3 protein. The sample lists just under 95,000 distinct CDR3 sequences; approximately 12% were seen once. The material sequenced was PBMCs, taken at surgery. The receptors stem from a male donor with early-stage non-small cell lung cancer. Both conserved end residues are part of each CDR3. The D gene is left open where the match is weak. Only some rows state a clone size, as once, few, many or a class for expanded clones.

J	size	V	D	DNA	CDR3
TRBJ2-5	NA	TRBV7-9	NA	TGTGCCAGCAGCTTAGTTTCGGGGACCCAGTACTTC	CASSLVSGTQYF
TRBJ2-2	many	TRBV5-5	NA	TGTGCCAGCAGCTTGGACAGGGCCACGAACACCGGGGAGCTGTTTTTT	CASSLDRATNTGELFF
TRBJ2-2	many	TRBV7-6	NA	TGTGCCAGCAGCTCGTGGGACGGCACCGGGGAGCTGTTTTTT	CASSSWDGTGELFF
TRBJ2-1	NA	TRBV24-1	TRBD1	TGTGCCACCAGTTTCGACAGGGCCTCTAGCAATGAGCAGTTCTTC	CATSFDRASSNEQFF
TRBJ2-1	many	TRBV9	NA	TGTGCCAGCAGCACCACCGTCTGGCGGGGAGAGGGCCATGAGCAGTTCTTC	CASSTTVWRGEGHEQFF
TRBJ2-2	NA	TRBV6-2/TRBV6-3	NA	TGTGCCAGCACCCCTCGCCTAGGAAGGCTAATGAACACCGGGGAGCTGTTTTTT	CASTPRLGRLMNTGELFF
TRBJ1-1	NA	TRBV27	NA	TGTGCCAGCAGTTTAATGGGGCGAGTCACTGAAGCTTTCTTT	CASSLMGRVTEAFF
TRBJ1-5	many	TRBV29-1	NA	TGCAGCGTTGGGCAGGGAGTCAGTCAGCCCCAGCATTTT	CSVGQGVSQPQHF
TRBJ2-7	few	TRBV19	NA	TGTGCCAGTAGTACCCGGTTTGGGGATAGCTCCTACGAGCAGTACTTC	CASSTRFGDSSYEQYF
TRBJ2-5	NA	TRBV14	TRBD1	TGTGCCAGCAGCCAGGGAAGACAGGGGAAAGAGACCCAGTACTTC	CASSQGRQGKETQYF
TRBJ1-6	NA	TRBV11-2	NA	TGTGCCAGCAGCTTCCGGGGAGCTAAGGATTCACCCCTCCACTTT	CASSFRGAKDSPLHF
TRBJ1-1	many	TRBV7-3	NA	TGTGCCAGCAGCTTAGCAGGGGCGGCTACTGAAGCTTTCTTT	CASSLAGAATEAFF
TRBJ1-3	many	TRBV7-2	TRBD1	TGTGCCAGCAGCTTAGAGGCGACAGGGTCTGGAAACACCATATATTTT	CASSLEATGSGNTIYF
TRBJ2-7	NA	TRBV2	TRBD1	TGTGCCAGCAAATTAGACAGGGGGCTCGACGAGCAGTACTTC	CASKLDRGLDEQYF
TRBJ2-1	NA	TRBV5-1	TRBD2	TGCGCCAGCAGCTTGTCCGGGGGGAGCTCCTACAATGAGCAGTTCTTC	CASSLSGGSSYNEQFF
TRBJ1-2	few	TRBV2	TRBD1	TGTGCCAGCAGTGGGCAATCAGGGGGGAACTATGGCTACACCTTC	CASSGQSGGNYGYTF